The 27 T cell receptor beta chains listed next were all sequenced from one sample in a study of CD8+ T cells in alopecia areata. RNA was extracted and reverse transcribed into cDNA as the sequencing template. Assay used: immunoSEQ multiplex PCR; TCRdb lists only in-frame clones, some missing. Sampling found approximately 110,000 clones, none seen once. Sequencing input: lesional skin. All receptors derive from a C3H/HeJ mouse with alopecia areata. Strain haplotype (MHC): H2-k.

As regards this clone: Each gene name is a mouse one. The DNA ends 4 residues before the CDR3 does, and the rest of the CDR3 is filled in from the germline J gene. The chain carries TRBV1 and TRBJ2-3, with 8 bases lining up with TRBD2. The CDR3 extends over 15 amino acids. With V trimmed by 4 bases and J by 0 bases, 3 bases remained unmatched. Germline loops: CDR1 NSQYPW, CDR2 LRSPGD (reference sequence). The covered CDR3 bases are TGCACCTGCAGTGGAGACTGGGGCAGTGCAGAA. Amino acid sequence: CTCSGDWGSAE. The CDR3 as a whole reads CTCSGDWGSAETLYF.

This clone has more than one count but fewer than ten. Gene names are mouse gene names. The CDR3 goes on 4 residues after the read ends, and that part is filled in from the germline J gene. The genes are TRBV1 and TRBJ2-3; D is ambiguous. Per germline, CDR1 NSQYPW and CDR2 LRSPGD (reference sequence). Trimming took off 0 bases at V and 3 bases at J, with 7 bases between the two ends. This CDR3 is 14 amino acids long. Partial CDR3 DNA: TGCACCTGCAGTGCAGACCTGGAGGCAGAA. Its translation: CTCSADLEAE. The entire CDR3 reads CTCSADLEAETLYF.

Remarks on this clone: The germline and genes are mouse ones. The read ends 4 residues early relative to the CDR3; the germline J gene fills the gap. This sequence joins TRBV1 and TRBJ1-1, with 8 bases identical to TRBD1. Germline values: CDR1 NSQYPW, CDR2 LRSPGD (reference sequence). V shed 1 base and J 1 base; nucleotides not matched to a gene: 8. The CDR3 spans 17 residues. The sequenced part of the CDR3 DNA is TGCACCTGCAGTGCAGGCCCCCCCGGGACAGGGAACACA. It translates to CTCSAGPPGTGNT. The entire CDR3 sequence reads CTCSAGPPGTGNTEVFF.

This clone was observed a handful of times. Genes and germline are mouse. The sequence runs out 4 residues before the end of the CDR3; the remainder is reconstructed from the germline J gene. The chain employs TRBV13-3 and TRBJ2-2, with D tentatively TRBD1 (6 bases). This CDR3 spans 16 amino acids. Germline CDR1 and CDR2: NNHDY and SYVADS. V was shortened by 3 bases and J by 1 base, with 13 bases between the two germline ends. CDR3 loop: CASSASGTINTGQLYF. The CDR3 DNA, read in part, is TGTGCCAGCAGTGCCTCCGGGACAATAAACACCGGG.

Comments on this clone: Gene and germline names: mouse. Read coverage stops 4 residues before the CDR3 terminus; the germline J gene supplies the remainder. This chain connects TRBV19 to TRBJ2-7; 13 nucleotides line up with TRBD2. CDR1 and CDR2 (germline): FNHDT, SITEND (reference sequence). The CDR3 extends over 14 amino acids. The CDR3 reads CASSEDWGGHEQYF. CDR3 DNA (partial): TGTGCCAGCAGCGAGGACTGGGGGGGCCAT.

Of note for this clone: All gene names here are mouse names. The missing CDR3 end, 4 residues past where the read stops, is filled in from the germline J gene. This chain uses TRBV13-2 with TRBJ2-2, with 9 bases aligning to TRBD2. Germline V gene sequence: CDR1 NNHNN, CDR2 SYGAGS (reference sequence). This CDR3 has 16 residues. Unmatched junction bases numbered 5, after V lost 5 bases and J lost 0 bases. The CDR3 loop reads CASGPTGGANTGQLYF. The CDR3 bases that were read are TGTGCCAGCGGGCCGACTGGGGGCGCAAACACCGGG.

This clone was found a few times. Gene names and germline match the mouse. The sequence runs out 4 residues before the end of the CDR3; the remainder is reconstructed from the germline J gene. The genes are TRBV13-1 and TRBJ2-3; TRBD1 matches at 9 bases. The V gene end was trimmed by 0 bases and the J gene end by 2 bases; junction bases not matched to a gene: 1. This CDR3 comprises 15 residues. Germline V gives CDR1 NSHNY, CDR2 SYGAGN. The CDR3 DNA, read in part, is TGTGCCAGCAGTGATGACAGGGGGCTTGCAGAA. The encoded protein is CASSDDRGLAE. The complete CDR3 reads CASSDDRGLAETLYF.

As to this clone: Gene names are the mouse ones. The read gets to within 4 residues of the CDR3 end, and the germline J gene fills in the rest. The chain combines TRBV13-3 with TRBJ2-5; TRBD1 matches 7 bases. Germline CDR1 NNHDY, CDR2 SYVADS. This CDR3 has 14 amino acids. The sequenced part of the CDR3 DNA is TGTGCCAGCAGTGAGTCGACAGGGCGAGAC. Residues: CASSESTGRD. The full-length CDR3 reads as CASSESTGRDTQYF.

Of note for this clone: Germline and genes: mouse. The CDR3 is cut off 4 residues early in the read; its end comes from the germline J gene. The gene calls are TRBV13-3 and TRBJ2-4; D perhaps matches TRBD1 (6 bases). V shed 4 bases and J shed 1 base, with 10 bases lying between them. The CDR3 runs 14 residues. In germline, CDR1 is NNHDY, CDR2 SYVADS. The DNA read from the CDR3 is TGTGCCAGCAGTTACAGGGCTGGTCAAAAC. This sequence encodes CASSYRAGQN. The whole CDR3 region reads CASSYRAGQNTLYF.

There are a few counts of this clone. The listed genes are named as in mouse. The CDR3 loop reads CASSIMGKPDTQYF. Partial CDR3 DNA: TGTGCCAGCAGTATAATGGGGAAACCAGAC. This chain connects TRBV19 to TRBJ2-5; weak D call: TRBD2 (5 bases). The CDR3 end lies 4 residues beyond the end of the read and is filled in from the germline J gene. Germline V lookup: CDR1 FNHDT, CDR2 SITEND (reference sequence). This CDR3 has 14 amino acids.

The sample holds a few counts of this clone. Germline and genes here are mouse. The CDR3 end falls 4 residues outside the read, so it is completed with the germline J gene. This chain connects TRBV1 to TRBJ2-5; TRBD2 matches at 7 bases. CDR3 length: 16 amino acids. V was pared by 0 bases and J by 1 base, with 4 bases of the junction left unmatched. Germline assignment: CDR1 NSQYPW and CDR2 LRSPGD (reference sequence). Partial CDR3 DNA: TGCACCTGCAGTGCAGATGGGGGGATAGACCAAGAC. As protein: CTCSADGGIDQD. Given in full, the CDR3 is CTCSADGGIDQDTQYF. Supplemented by reference TRBV1 and TRBJ2-5, the full variable domain reads VTLLEQNPRWRLVPRGQAVNLRCILKNSQYPWMSWYQQDLQKQLQWLFTLRSPGDKEVKSLPGADYLATRVTDTELRLQVANMSQGRTLYCTCSADGGIDQDTQYFGPGTRLLVL.

There are a few counts of this clone. Gene names and germline refer to mouse. With the read ending 4 residues before the CDR3 end, the germline J gene is used to fill in that end. The chain carries TRBV13-3 and TRBJ2-1; a weak D match, TRBD2 (6 bases). The CDR3 length is 14 residues. Deletions cut 5 bases from V and 1 base from J, with 10 bases between. Germline values: CDR1 NNHDY, CDR2 SYVADS. CDR3 residues: CASRVGVNYAEQFF. Partial CDR3 DNA: TGTGCCAGCAGAGTGGGGGTCAACTATGCT.

This clone was observed a handful of times. The gene names given are mouse names. The sequence runs out 4 residues before the end of the CDR3; the remainder is reconstructed from the germline J gene. The chain couples TRBV19 to TRBJ1-4, with 8 nucleotides matching TRBD1. The CDR3 totals 15 residues. Germline lookup yields CDR1 FNHDT and CDR2 SITEND (reference sequence). CDR3 sequence: CASSIIPGTGERLFF. The sequenced CDR3 bases are TGTGCCAGCAGTATAATTCCAGGGACAGGCGAA.

This clone turned up a few times. The protein listed by TCRdb differs at residue 10 from the translated DNA, so the DNA translation is shown. Mouse germline and gene names are used. The sequenced CDR3 bases are TGTGCCAGCAGTATACTCGATAATTCGCCC. Translated, it gives CASSILDNSP. The whole CDR3 sequence reads CASSILDNSPLYF. The chain combines TRBV19 with TRBJ1-6; D uncertain. The CDR3 end lies 3 residues beyond the end of the read and is filled in from the germline J gene. TRBJ1-6 is an ORF, and what it does is uncertain. Trimming shortened V by 1 base and J by 5 bases, and 4 bases separated the two germline ends. This CDR3 spans 13 amino acids. The germline V gene encodes CDR1 FNHDT and CDR2 SITEND (reference sequence).

This clone turned up a few times. The protein recorded in TCRdb does not match the translated DNA at residue 11; the protein presented here comes from translating the DNA. Gene names follow the mouse nomenclature. The read ends 3 residues shy of where the CDR3 ends; the end is completed using the germline J gene. The chain has TRBV19 and TRBJ1-6; 9 bases map to TRBD1. TRBJ1-6 is identified as an open reading frame with a role that is uncertain. The CDR3 length is 14 residues. V shed 4 bases and J 7 bases; nucleotides not matched to a gene: 3. Germline V CDR1 and CDR2: FNHDT, SITEND (reference sequence). The chain's CDR3 is CASSRDRVNSPLYF. The part of the CDR3 DNA that was read is TGTGCCAGCAGTCGGGACAGGGTGAATTCGCCC.

Comment on this clone: Gene labels here are mouse ones. The read terminates 4 residues before the CDR3 end, so the remaining end is supplied by the germline J gene. The chain recombines TRBV14 with TRBJ2-1; 9 nucleotides line up with TRBD1. Germline assignment: CDR1 SGHDT and CDR2 FRDEAV. Trimming took 3 bases from V and 6 from J; bases not matched to a gene: 1. The CDR3 is made up of 13 amino acids. CDR3 sequence reads: CASSWDRVAEQFF. The sequenced CDR3 bases are TGTGCCAGCAGTTGGGACAGGGTTGCT.

The table lists this clone with a few counts. Genes here carry mouse names. The read terminates 4 residues ahead of where the CDR3 ends, so the germline J gene completes it. This chain connects TRBV1 to TRBJ2-3; maybe TRBD2 (6 bases). Germline V gene lookup returns CDR1 NSQYPW and CDR2 LRSPGD (reference sequence). The CDR3 is made up of 14 amino acids. The chain's CDR3 is CTCSADRWGETLYF. Partial CDR3 DNA: TGCACCTGCAGTGCAGATCGCTGGGGAGAA. The full variable domain, with the rest looked up from reference TRBV1 and TRBJ2-3, is VTLLEQNPRWRLVPRGQAVNLRCILKNSQYPWMSWYQQDLQKQLQWLFTLRSPGDKEVKSLPGADYLATRVTDTELRLQVANMSQGRTLYCTCSADRWGETLYFGSGTRLTVL.

Points on this clone: The listed genes are named as in mouse. The read ends 4 residues before the CDR3 terminus; that terminus is restored from the germline J gene. The chain carries TRBV19 and TRBJ2-3; D possibly corresponds to TRBD1 (5 bases). Germline V gives CDR1 FNHDT, CDR2 SITEND (reference sequence). The V end lost 0 bases, the J end lost 2 bases, and 7 bases lay between the germline ends. This CDR3 comprises 14 residues. Partial CDR3 DNA: TGTGCCAGCAGTATAGAGGGGTATGCAGAA. Translated, it gives CASSIEGYAE. The whole CDR3 sequence is CASSIEGYAETLYF.

Ten or more counts support this clone. Here the gene names and germline are mouse. Coverage ceases 4 residues before the CDR3 finishes, and the germline J gene fills in the end. The chain recombines TRBV13-3 with TRBJ2-5, with 10 bases aligning to TRBD2. The CDR3 spans 14 residues. V shed 6 bases and J 1 base; nucleotides not matched to a gene: 2. CDR1 is NNHDY and CDR2 is SYVADS in the germline V gene. CDR3 loop: CASKTGGDQDTQYF. Partial CDR3 DNA: TGTGCCAGCAAAACTGGGGGGGACCAAGAC. Combining the CDR3 with reference TRBV13-3 and TRBJ2-5 gives the whole variable domain EAAVTQSPRSKVAVTGGKVTLSCHQTNNHDYMYWYRQDTGHGLRLIHYSYVADSTEKGDIPDGYKASRPSQENFSLILELASLSQTAVYFCASKTGGDQDTQYFGPGTRLLVL.

This clone was detected a few times. The germline and genes are mouse ones. The CDR3 extends 4 residues past the end of the read, so its final part is completed from the germline J gene. Other nucleotide sequences in the sample specify the same CDR3. J is TRBJ2-2 and V is TRBV13-1, with 7 bases lining up with TRBD2. V shed 1 base, J shed 0 bases, and the junction held 3 bases outside the gene matches. The CDR3 has 16 amino acids. The germline gives CDR1 NSHNY, CDR2 SYGAGN. CDR3 DNA, as far as it was read: TGTGCCAGCAGTGATCCGGGGGGGGCAAACACCGGG. Protein sequence: CASSDPGGANTG. The full CDR3 reads CASSDPGGANTGQLYF.

This clone was detected a few times. The germline and genes are mouse ones. The CDR3 is cut off 4 residues early in the read; its end comes from the germline J gene. V usage is TRBV19 and J usage is TRBJ2-1; possibly TRBD2 for D (6 bases). Trimming cost V 5 bases and J 1 base, with 10 bases left between them. CDR3 size: 14 residues. CDR1 FNHDT and CDR2 SITEND come from the germline V gene (reference sequence). The sequenced CDR3 bases are TGTGCCAGCAGATCCGGGGGGAACTATGCT. It translates to CASRSGGNYA. The whole CDR3 sequence is CASRSGGNYAEQFF. Looking up the rest from reference TRBV19 and TRBJ2-1 gives the full variable domain: GGIITQTPKFLIGQEGQKLTLKCQQNFNHDTMYWYRQDSGKGLRLIYYSITENDLQKGDLSEGYDASREKKSSFSLTVTSAQKNEMAVFLCASRSGGNYAEQFFGPGTRLTVL.

Regarding this clone: Each gene name is a mouse one. The read finishes 4 residues shy of the CDR3 end, and the germline J gene is used to complete it. This chain links TRBV13-1 with TRBJ1-1; D possibly corresponds to TRBD1 (6 bases). The CDR3 is 15 amino acids. Trimming pared 0 bases from V and 3 bases from J, leaving 12 bases between. The germline gives CDR1 NSHNY, CDR2 SYGAGN. CDR3 bases read: TGTGCCAGCAGTGATGCAGGGGATTGGCACACA. Its protein product is CASSDAGDWHT. The full CDR3 is CASSDAGDWHTEVFF.

Comment on this clone: The genes are named according to mouse. The read halts 4 residues ahead of the CDR3 end, with the missing end drawn from the germline J gene. The chain couples TRBV13-3 to TRBJ2-2; 9 bases match TRBD1. This CDR3 has 15 residues. CDR1 is NNHDY and CDR2 is SYVADS in the germline V gene. V lost 3 bases to trimming and J lost 4 bases; unmatched junction nucleotides: 4. The CDR3 spells CASSGTGVVTGQLYF. The covered CDR3 bases are TGTGCCAGCAGTGGGACAGGGGTTGTCACCGGG.

As concerns this clone: Gene names and germline match the mouse. Sequencing ends 4 residues short of the CDR3 end; the germline J gene provides the rest. The chain is built from TRBV13-3 and TRBJ2-7; no clear D gene. This CDR3 has 12 residues. Per germline, CDR1 NNHDY and CDR2 SYVADS. Here the CDR3 reads CASSHTPYEQYF. The part of the CDR3 DNA that was read is TGTGCCAGCAGTCACACACCGTAT.

This clone was detected only a few times. TCRdb gives a protein that differs at residue 13 from what the DNA encodes, so the protein here is translated from the DNA. Gene names are the mouse ones. The CDR3 end is not reached by the read, which stops 3 residues before it; the germline J gene fills it in. The chain couples TRBV13-3 to TRBJ1-3, with TRBD1 matching over 8 bases. CDR1 and CDR2 (germline): NNHDY, SYVADS. V was clipped by 1 base and J by 0 bases; unmatched bases: 3. This CDR3 has 16 amino acids. CDR3 DNA, as far as it was read: TGTGCCAGCAGTGATTTGGACAGGGTTTCTGGAAATACG. Translation: CASSDLDRVSGNT. The whole CDR3 is CASSDLDRVSGNTLYF.

This clone was counted only a few times. The germline and genes are mouse ones. The read terminates 4 residues before the CDR3 end, so the remaining end is supplied by the germline J gene. The chain combines TRBV13-3 with TRBJ2-4; 8 bases agree with TRBD2. CDR3 length equals 15 residues. Germline V gene data show CDR1 as NNHDY and CDR2 as SYVADS. The trim removed 0 bases at V and 3 bases at J, leaving 3 bases unmatched. The CDR3 loop is CASSDGGGGQNTLYF. CDR3 bases read: TGTGCCAGCAGTGATGGTGGGGGGGGCCAAAAC.

The sample holds a few counts of this clone. Genes and germline are mouse. Coverage ceases 4 residues before the CDR3 finishes, and the germline J gene fills in the end. The V and J genes are TRBV1 and TRBJ2-3; D is possibly TRBD1 (6 bases). The germline V and J ends were trimmed by 0 bases and 1 base, with 11 bases remaining between them. In germline, CDR1 is NSQYPW, CDR2 LRSPGD (reference sequence). CDR3 length: 16 amino acids. The CDR3 here is CTCSADEGVRAETLYF. The sequenced CDR3 bases are TGCACCTGCAGTGCAGATGAGGGGGTTCGTGCAGAA.